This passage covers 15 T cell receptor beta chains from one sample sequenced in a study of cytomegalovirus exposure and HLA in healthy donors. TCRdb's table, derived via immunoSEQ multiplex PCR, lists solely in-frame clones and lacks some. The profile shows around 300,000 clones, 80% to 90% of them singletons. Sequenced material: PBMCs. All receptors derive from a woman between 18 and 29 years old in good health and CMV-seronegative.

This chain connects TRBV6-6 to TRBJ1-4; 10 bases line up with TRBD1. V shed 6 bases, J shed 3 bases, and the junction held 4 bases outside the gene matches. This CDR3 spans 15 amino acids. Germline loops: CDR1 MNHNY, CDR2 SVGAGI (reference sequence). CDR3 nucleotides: TGTGCCAGCAGCAAAGGACAGGGGGCTAATGAAAAACTGTTTTTT. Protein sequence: CASSKGQGANEKLFF.

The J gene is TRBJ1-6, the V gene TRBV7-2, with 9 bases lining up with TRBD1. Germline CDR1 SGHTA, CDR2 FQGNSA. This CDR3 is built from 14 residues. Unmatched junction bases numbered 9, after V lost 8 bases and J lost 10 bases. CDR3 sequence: CASQPGQGTSPLHF. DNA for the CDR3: TGTGCCAGCCAACCGGGACAGGGAACATCACCCCTCCACTTT.

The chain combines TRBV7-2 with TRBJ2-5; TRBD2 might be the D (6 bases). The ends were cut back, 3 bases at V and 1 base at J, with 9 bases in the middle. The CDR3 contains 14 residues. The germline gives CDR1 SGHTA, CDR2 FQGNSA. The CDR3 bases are TGTGCCAGCAGCTTTACAGCGGGCCAAGAGACCCAGTACTTC. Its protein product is CASSFTAGQETQYF.

CDR3 loop: CASSQASRDRASSYEQYF. DNA for the CDR3: TGCGCCAGCAGCCAAGCGTCCCGGGACAGGGCCTCATCCTACGAGCAGTACTTC. The J gene is TRBJ2-7, the V gene TRBV4-3, with 9 bases matching TRBD1. J lost 1 base, V lost 1 base, and 11 bases had no gene match. This CDR3 is 18 amino acids long. Germline V CDR1 and CDR2: LGHNA, YSLEER.

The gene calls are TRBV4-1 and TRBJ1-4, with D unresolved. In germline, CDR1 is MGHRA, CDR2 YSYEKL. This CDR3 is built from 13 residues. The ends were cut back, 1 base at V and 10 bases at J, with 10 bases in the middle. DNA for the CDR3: TGCGCCAGCAGCCAAGTAGCTGGACTAAAACTGTTTTTT. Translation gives CASSQVAGLKLFF.

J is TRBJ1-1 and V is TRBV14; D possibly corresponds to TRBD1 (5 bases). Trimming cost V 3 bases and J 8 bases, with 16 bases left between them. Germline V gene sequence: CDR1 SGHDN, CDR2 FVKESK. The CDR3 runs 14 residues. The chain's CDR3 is CASSQSFRASEAFF. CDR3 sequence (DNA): TGTGCCAGCAGCCAGTCCTTCAGGGCGTCGGAAGCTTTCTTT.

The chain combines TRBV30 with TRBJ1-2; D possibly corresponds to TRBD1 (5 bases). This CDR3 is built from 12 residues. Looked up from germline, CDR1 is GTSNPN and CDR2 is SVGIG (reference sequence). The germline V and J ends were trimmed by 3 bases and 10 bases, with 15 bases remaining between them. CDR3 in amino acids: CAWSLQESHYTF. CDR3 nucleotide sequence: TGTGCCTGGAGCCTACAGGAATCCCACTACACCTTC.

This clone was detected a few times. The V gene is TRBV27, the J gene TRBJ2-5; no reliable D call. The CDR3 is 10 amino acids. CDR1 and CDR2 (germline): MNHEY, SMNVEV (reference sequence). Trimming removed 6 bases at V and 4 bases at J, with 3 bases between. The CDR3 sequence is CASSSETQYF. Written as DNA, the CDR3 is TGTGCCAGCAGCTCAGAGACCCAGTACTTC.

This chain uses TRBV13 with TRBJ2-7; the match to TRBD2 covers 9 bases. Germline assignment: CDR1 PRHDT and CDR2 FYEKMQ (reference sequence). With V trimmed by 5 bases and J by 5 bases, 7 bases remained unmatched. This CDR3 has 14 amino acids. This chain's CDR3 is CASSKGLATHEQYF. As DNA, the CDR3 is TGTGCCAGCAGCAAAGGACTAGCGACCCACGAGCAGTACTTC.

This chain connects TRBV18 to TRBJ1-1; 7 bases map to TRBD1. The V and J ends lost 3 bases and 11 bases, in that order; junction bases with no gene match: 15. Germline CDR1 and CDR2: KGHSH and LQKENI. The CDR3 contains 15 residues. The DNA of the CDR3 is TGTGCCAGCTCACCGGGACAGACGTCCGCGTTGGTGGCTTTCTTT. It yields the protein CASSPGQTSALVAFF.

CDR3 protein: CAWSDLTPRETQYF. The CDR3 DNA reads TGTGCCTGGAGTGATTTAACCCCCAGAGAGACCCAGTACTTC. This chain connects TRBV30 to TRBJ2-5; no clear D. Germline CDR1 GTSNPN, CDR2 SVGIG (reference sequence). This CDR3 comprises 14 residues. Trimming shortened V by 1 base and J by 4 bases, and 13 bases separated the two germline ends.

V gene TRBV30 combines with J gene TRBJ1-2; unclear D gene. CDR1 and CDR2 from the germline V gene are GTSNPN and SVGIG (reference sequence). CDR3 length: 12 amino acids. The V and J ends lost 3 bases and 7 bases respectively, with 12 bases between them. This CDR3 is CAWSHGVAGYTF. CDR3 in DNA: TGTGCCTGGAGCCACGGGGTGGCTGGCTACACCTTC.

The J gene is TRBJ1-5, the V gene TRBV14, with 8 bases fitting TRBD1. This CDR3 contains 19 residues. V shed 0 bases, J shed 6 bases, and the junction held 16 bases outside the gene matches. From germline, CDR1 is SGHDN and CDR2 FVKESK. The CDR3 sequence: CASSQECHTGGVLGQPQHF. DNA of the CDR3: TGTGCCAGCAGCCAAGAATGCCACACAGGGGGAGTATTGGGTCAGCCCCAGCATTTT.

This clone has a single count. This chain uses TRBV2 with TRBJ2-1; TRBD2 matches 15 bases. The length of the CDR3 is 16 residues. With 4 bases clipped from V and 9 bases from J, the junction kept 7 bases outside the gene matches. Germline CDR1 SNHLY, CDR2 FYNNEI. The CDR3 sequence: CASSGPGLAGGSEQFF. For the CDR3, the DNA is TGTGCCAGCAGTGGACCGGGACTAGCGGGAGGAAGTGAGCAGTTCTTC.

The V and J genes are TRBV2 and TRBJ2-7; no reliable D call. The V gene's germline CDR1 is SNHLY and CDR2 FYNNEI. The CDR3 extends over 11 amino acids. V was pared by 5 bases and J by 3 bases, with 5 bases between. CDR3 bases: TGTGCCAGCAGTTCACTCTACGAGCAGTACTTC. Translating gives CASSSLYEQYF.